These T cell receptor beta chains were read from a single sample in a study of blood T cell repertoires in COVID-19. Generated by immunoSEQ multiplex PCR, the TCRdb table keeps only in-frame clones and is missing some. Of fewer than 110,000 clones in the sample, around nine tenths were seen once. Sequencing was done on a sample of peripheral blood. These receptors originate from a human donor in a cohort sampled during active COVID-19. The CDR3 runs from the conserved cysteine through the conserved F or W. The order of the fields is J gene, V gene, CDR3 length, CDR3 protein.

TRBJ1-2,TRBV18,16,CASSPLSIGGIYGYTF
TRBJ2-7,TRBV18,14,CASSTDRGKYEQYF
TRBJ2-1,TRBV5-1,17,CASSPPGGAGAYNEQFF
TRBJ1-1,TRBV19,14,CASSGDRTNTEAFF
TRBJ2-5,TRBV10-2,16,CASSQRTGGLQETQYF
TRBJ2-7,TRBV12-3/TRBV12-4,13,CASNFAGAYEQYF
TRBJ1-6,TRBV6-5,15,CASSYRGGSGSPLHF
TRBJ2-2,TRBV30,15,CAWALVLAGTGELFF
TRBJ2-2,TRBV9,16,CASSTQAGGHIGELFF
TRBJ2-5,TRBV11-2,13,CASSLRGRETQYF
TRBJ2-3,TRBV5-1,15,CASSLYEGVTDTQYF
TRBJ2-2,TRBV3-1/TRBV3-2,15,CASSPDRGSTGELFF
TRBJ1-1,TRBV6-5,13,CASNTGDGTEAFF
TRBJ2-7,TRBV30,11,CAWSERVEQYF